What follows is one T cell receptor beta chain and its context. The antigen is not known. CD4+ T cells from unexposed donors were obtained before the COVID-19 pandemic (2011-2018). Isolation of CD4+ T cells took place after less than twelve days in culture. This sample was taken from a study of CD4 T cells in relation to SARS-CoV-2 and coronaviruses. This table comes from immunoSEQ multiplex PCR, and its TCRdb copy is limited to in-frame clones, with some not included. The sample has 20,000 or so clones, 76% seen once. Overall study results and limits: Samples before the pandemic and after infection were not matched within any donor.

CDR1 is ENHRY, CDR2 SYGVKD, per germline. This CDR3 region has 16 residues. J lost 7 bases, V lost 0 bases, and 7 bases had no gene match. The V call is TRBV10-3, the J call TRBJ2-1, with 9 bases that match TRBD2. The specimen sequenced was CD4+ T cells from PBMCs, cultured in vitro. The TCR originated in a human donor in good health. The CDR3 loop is CAISESLAGYLNEQFF. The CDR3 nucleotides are TGTGCCATCAGTGAGTCGCTAGCGGGGTATTTGAATGAGCAGTTCTTC.